The clone carrying this TCR beta chain turned up a few times. As yet, its antigen is unknown. The data were taken from a study of CD8 T cells in ankylosing spondylitis. Study results and limitations: A TCR beta motif made of fewer than ten highly homologous variants seemed typical of ankylosing spondylitis blood.

TCRdb reprocessed the 5' RACE reads via MiXCR and lists one record per CDR3 protein. The repertoire holds about 540,000 distinct CDR3 sequences, approximately 11% seen once, with approximately 6.2% in the top ten. Germline V gives CDR1 SGHRS, CDR2 YFSETQ. The CDR3 is made up of 14 amino acids. V was trimmed by 1 base and J by 6 bases, leaving 13 bases between them. The sequenced sample was blood, either unsorted or a sorted T cell fraction (not recorded which). The receptor's source is a male donor with ankylosing spondylitis. The J gene is TRBJ2-5, the V gene TRBV5-1, with D maybe TRBD2 (5 bases). CDR3 DNA: TGCGCCAGCAGCTTGACTAGTGCGGCACAGACCCAGTACTTC. Its protein product is CASSLTSAAQTQYF.